The 18 T cell receptor beta chains presented below share a single source sample, sequenced in a study of post-analysis software for immune sequencing data. Findings and limits, study-wide: TRBV5-6, TRBV5-1 and TRBV20-1 were among four or five TRBV segments more frequent in patients than controls.

The TCR beta cDNA libraries contained unique molecular identifiers. In TCRdb, the PCR reads were re-called with MiXCR into one record per CDR3 protein. The data show fewer than 600,000 distinct CDR3 sequences, approximately 46% seen once. For these TCRs, the target antigens are not known. Sequences were obtained from blood. All receptors derive from a girl aged 10 to 17 with multiple sclerosis.

This rearrangement joins TRBV20-1 to TRBJ2-7, with D perhaps TRBD2 (5 bases). The better agreement between TRBJ2-5 and the DNA end casts doubt on the J call. Germline V CDR1 and CDR2: DFQATT, SNEGSKA (reference sequence). CDR3 size: 14 residues. In DNA form, the CDR3 reads TGCAGTGCTAGAGGGCCGGAGGCGCGGGAGACCCAGTACTTC. Its translation is CSARGPEARETQYF.

This clonotype was detected once. This chain joins TRBV28 and TRBJ2-1; 8 bases fit TRBD2. The CDR3 loop spans 14 amino acids. The J segment lost 9 bases and the V segment lost 3 bases, leaving 7 bases of the junction unmatched. Germline V gene sequence: CDR1 MDHEN, CDR2 SYDVKM. CDR3 protein: CASSFVPGGSEQFF. The DNA for the CDR3 is TGTGCCAGCAGTTTTGTTCCGGGAGGGAGTGAGCAGTTCTTC.

This sequence joins TRBV2 and TRBJ2-1, with 14 bases matching TRBD2. The CDR3 runs 14 residues. Germline V CDR1 and CDR2: SNHLY, FYNNEI. V was clipped by 6 bases and J by 13 bases; unmatched bases: 8. Written as DNA, the CDR3 is TGTGCCAGCAGGGGGACTAGCGGGAGTGTAGAACAGTTCTTC. It is translated as CASRGTSGSVEQFF.

This rearrangement joins TRBV4-2 to TRBJ2-1; 8 bases are shared with TRBD1. After removal of 4 bases from V and 6 bases from J, the junction contained 5 bases not matched to a gene. The length of the CDR3 is 14 residues. Germline V gene data show CDR1 as LGHNA and CDR2 as YNFKEQ. For the CDR3, the DNA is TGTGCCAGCAGCCCGGACAGGGAGGCCAATGAGCAGTTCTTC. Translating it yields CASSPDREANEQFF.

This clonotype was counted between two and nine times. The V call is TRBV10-3, the J call TRBJ2-1, with D perhaps matching TRBD1 (5 bases). Germline loops: CDR1 ENHRY, CDR2 SYGVKD. V was pared by 2 bases and J by 4 bases, with 18 bases between. The CDR3 runs to 17 residues. CDR3 nucleotide sequence: TGTGCCATCAGTGAGCCCCCCGACAGCGTAAAATACAATGAGCAGTTCTTC. Protein product: CAISEPPDSVKYNEQFF.

In this sample, this clonotype turned up a few times. The V and J genes are TRBV28 and TRBJ1-2, with 9 bases fitting TRBD1. The CDR3 runs 15 residues. CDR1 is MDHEN and CDR2 is SYDVKM in the germline V gene. J was trimmed by 7 bases and V by 5 bases; bases with no gene match: 11. In nucleotides, the CDR3 is TGTGCCAGCAGTACGATACAGGGGGCGCGCAGTGGCTACACCTTC. This codes for CASSTIQGARSGYTF.

This clonotype was observed a handful of times. J is TRBJ2-3 and V is TRBV10-3; 12 nucleotides line up with TRBD2. Germline CDR1 ENHRY, CDR2 SYGVKD. The CDR3 has 16 amino acids. V lost 5 bases to trimming and J lost 0 bases; unmatched junction nucleotides: 3. In nucleotides, the CDR3 is TGTGCCATCAGTCCCGGGACTAGCGGGAGCACAGATACGCAGTATTTT. Protein: CAISPGTSGSTDTQYF.

The chain couples TRBV6-4 to TRBJ2-1, with a possible D match to TRBD2 (6 bases). V was shortened by 2 bases and J by 10 bases, with 18 bases between the two germline ends. The CDR3 runs to 15 residues. Germline CDR1 MRHNA, CDR2 SNTAGT. This chain's CDR3 is CASSDGTVLRGEQFF. The CDR3 coding sequence is TGTGCCAGCAGTGACGGTACAGTCCTCCGGGGGGAGCAGTTCTTC.

On this clonotype itself: One end of the junction fails to match germline, which may point to a read error. The chain is built from TRBV27 and TRBJ2-1, with 7 bases that match TRBD1. Per the germline V gene, CDR1 is MNHEY and CDR2 is SMNVEV (reference sequence). The CDR3 has 15 residues. The CDR3 loop reads CTSSLTGNSYNEQFF. The CDR3 region has the DNA TGTACCAGCAGTTTGACAGGGAACTCCTACAATGAGCAGTTCTTC.

V usage is TRBV29-1 and J usage is TRBJ2-2; 7 bases are a match to TRBD1. J lost 5 bases, V lost 6 bases, and 3 bases had no gene match. There are 12 residues in the CDR3. Germline CDR1 and CDR2: SQVTM and ANQGSEA. The chain's CDR3 is CSVAGGTGELFF. CDR3 sequence (DNA): TGCAGCGTGGCAGGGGGAACCGGGGAGCTGTTTTTT.

The genes are TRBV28 and TRBJ2-1; 10 bases map to TRBD1. CDR3 length equals 17 residues. Germline V CDR1 and CDR2: MDHEN, SYDVKM. V dropped 5 bases and J dropped 8; count of bases not matched to a gene: 15. The CDR3 bases are TGTGCCAGCAGTCCCTTAACCGGGACAGGGGTTTGGCATGAGCAGTTCTTC. It is translated as CASSPLTGTGVWHEQFF.

The CDR3 is CASSQLAGESYNEQFF. CDR3 nucleotide sequence: TGTGCCAGCAGCCAACTAGCGGGAGAGTCCTACAATGAGCAGTTCTTC. J is TRBJ2-1 and V is TRBV7-9; 11 nucleotides align to TRBD2. Germline V gene lookup returns CDR1 SEHNR and CDR2 FQNEAQ (reference sequence). CDR3 length: 16 amino acids. The trim removed 5 bases at V and 1 base at J, leaving 4 bases unmatched.

The sample holds many counts of this clonotype. The rearrangement uses TRBV27 and TRBJ2-5; D is uncertain. Germline V gene sequence: CDR1 MNHEY, CDR2 SMNVEV (reference sequence). With 6 bases removed from V and 5 bases from J, the gap between germline ends came to 13 bases. CDR3 size: 13 residues. CDR3 nucleotide sequence: TGTGCCAGCAGCTTGGACCCCCAGGAGACCCAGTACTTC. Translating it yields CASSLDPQETQYF.

A few counts support this clonotype. The rearrangement joins TRBV10-1 to TRBJ2-7, with TRBD1 matching over 9 bases. Germline CDR1 and CDR2: WNHNN and SYGVQD (reference sequence). Trimming removed 2 bases from V and 3 bases from J; junction bases left unmatched: 2. The CDR3 sequence is 14 residues long. The chain's CDR3 is CASSEVGQGYEQYF. The CDR3 region has the DNA TGCGCCAGCAGTGAGGTGGGACAGGGCTACGAGCAGTACTTC.

V gene TRBV28 combines with J gene TRBJ2-5; 12 bases are a match to TRBD2. The CDR3 is made up of 18 amino acids. V lost 1 base, J lost 3 bases, and 9 bases stayed unmatched. CDR1 and CDR2 (germline): MDHEN, SYDVKM. CDR3 DNA sequence: TGTGCCAGCAGTTTATCCCGCGGACTAGCGGGATTAGAAGAGACCCAGTACTTC. It yields the protein CASSLSRGLAGLEETQYF.

V usage is TRBV7-9 and J usage is TRBJ1-1; D is possibly TRBD1 (6 bases). The CDR3 sequence is 14 residues long. Per the germline V gene, CDR1 is SEHNR and CDR2 is FQNEAQ (reference sequence). Trimming took 3 bases from V and 7 from J, leaving 15 bases between them. The CDR3 loop is CASSLMSADSEAFF. The CDR3 bases are TGTGCCAGCAGCTTGATGAGCGCGGACAGTGAAGCTTTCTTT.

This clonotype came up a few times. This rearrangement joins TRBV28 to TRBJ2-1; 9 positions agree with TRBD2. From germline, CDR1 is MDHEN and CDR2 SYDVKM. V shed 5 bases, J shed 8 bases, and the junction held 10 bases outside the gene matches. The CDR3 sequence is 15 residues long. The CDR3 sequence is CASSQDSGRLDEQFF. The CDR3 DNA sequence: TGTGCCAGCAGTCAAGACAGCGGGAGGTTGGATGAGCAGTTCTTC.

The CDR3 nucleotides read TGTGCCAGCAGTTACTCGGGACAGGTGTACAATGAGCAGTTCTTC. Protein product: CASSYSGQVYNEQFF. The V and J genes are TRBV6-5 and TRBJ2-1; 8 positions match TRBD1. The CDR3 has 15 residues. With 0 bases clipped from V and 4 bases from J, the junction kept 2 bases outside the gene matches. Looked up from germline, CDR1 is MNHEY and CDR2 is SVGAGI.